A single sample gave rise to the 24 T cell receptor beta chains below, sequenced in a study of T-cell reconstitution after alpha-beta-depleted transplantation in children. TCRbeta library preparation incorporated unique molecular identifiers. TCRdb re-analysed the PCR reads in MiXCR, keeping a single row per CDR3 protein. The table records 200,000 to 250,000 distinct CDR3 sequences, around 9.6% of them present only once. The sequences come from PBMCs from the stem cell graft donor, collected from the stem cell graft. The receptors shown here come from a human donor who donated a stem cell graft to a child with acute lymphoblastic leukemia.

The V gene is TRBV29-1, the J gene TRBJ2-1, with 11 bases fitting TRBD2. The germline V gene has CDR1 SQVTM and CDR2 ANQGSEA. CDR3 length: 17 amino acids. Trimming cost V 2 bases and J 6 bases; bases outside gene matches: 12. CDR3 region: CSVELSGGARWANEQFF. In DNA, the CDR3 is TGCAGCGTTGAACTTAGCGGGGGGGCCAGATGGGCCAATGAGCAGTTCTTC.

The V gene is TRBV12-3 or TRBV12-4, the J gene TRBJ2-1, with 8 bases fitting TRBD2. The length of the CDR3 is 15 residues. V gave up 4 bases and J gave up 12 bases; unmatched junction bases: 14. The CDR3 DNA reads TGTGCCAGCAGTTCCCCCCAGCGGGGGCAGGGTAGGCAGTTCTTC. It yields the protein CASSSPQRGQGRQFF.

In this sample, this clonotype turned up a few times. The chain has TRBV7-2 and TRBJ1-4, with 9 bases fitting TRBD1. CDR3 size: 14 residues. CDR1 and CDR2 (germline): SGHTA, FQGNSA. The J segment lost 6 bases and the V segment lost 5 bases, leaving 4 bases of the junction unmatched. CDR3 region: CASSPDRGYEKLFF. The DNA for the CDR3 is TGTGCCAGCAGCCCGGACAGGGGATATGAAAAACTGTTTTTT.

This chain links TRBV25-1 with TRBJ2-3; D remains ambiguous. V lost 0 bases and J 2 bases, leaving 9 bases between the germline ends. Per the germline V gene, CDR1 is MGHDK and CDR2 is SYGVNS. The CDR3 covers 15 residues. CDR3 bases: TGTGCCAGCAGTGAATATGAAGGTCCCACAGATACGCAGTATTTT. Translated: CASSEYEGPTDTQYF.

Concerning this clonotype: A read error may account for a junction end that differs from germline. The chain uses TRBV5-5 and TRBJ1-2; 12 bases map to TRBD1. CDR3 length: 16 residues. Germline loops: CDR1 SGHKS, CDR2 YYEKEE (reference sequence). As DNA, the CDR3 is TGTGCCAGCAGCTTGGCGGGACAGGGGGCTAAGTATGGCTACACCTTC. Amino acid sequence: CASSLAGQGAKYGYTF. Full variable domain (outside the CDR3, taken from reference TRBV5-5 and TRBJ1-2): DAGVTQSPTHLIKTRGQQVTLRCSPISGHKSVSWYQQVLGQGPQFIFQYYEKEERGRGNFPDRFSARQFPNYSSELNVNALLLGDSALYLCASSLAGQGAKYGYTFGSGTRLTVV.

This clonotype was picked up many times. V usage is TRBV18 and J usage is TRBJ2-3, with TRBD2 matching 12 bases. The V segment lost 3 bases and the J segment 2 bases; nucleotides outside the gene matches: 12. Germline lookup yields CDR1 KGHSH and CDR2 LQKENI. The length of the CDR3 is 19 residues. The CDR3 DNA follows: TGTGCCAGCTCACCGGAACTAGCGGGGGGACGATTATCCACAGATACGCAGTATTTT. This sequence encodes CASSPELAGGRLSTDTQYF.

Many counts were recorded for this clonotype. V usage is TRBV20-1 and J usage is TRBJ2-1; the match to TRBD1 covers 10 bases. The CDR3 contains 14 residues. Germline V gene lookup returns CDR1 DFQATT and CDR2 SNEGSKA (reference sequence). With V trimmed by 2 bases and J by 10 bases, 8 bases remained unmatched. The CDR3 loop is CSARPGQGMGEQFF. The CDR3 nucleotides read TGCAGTGCTAGACCGGGACAGGGGATGGGGGAGCAGTTCTTC.

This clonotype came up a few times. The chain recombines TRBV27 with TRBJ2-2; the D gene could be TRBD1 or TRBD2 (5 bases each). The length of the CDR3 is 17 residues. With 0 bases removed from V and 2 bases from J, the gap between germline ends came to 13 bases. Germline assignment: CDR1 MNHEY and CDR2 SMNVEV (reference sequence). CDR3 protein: CASSLSGAGRNTGELFF. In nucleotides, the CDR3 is TGTGCCAGCAGTTTATCGGGAGCAGGGCGAAACACCGGGGAGCTGTTTTTT.

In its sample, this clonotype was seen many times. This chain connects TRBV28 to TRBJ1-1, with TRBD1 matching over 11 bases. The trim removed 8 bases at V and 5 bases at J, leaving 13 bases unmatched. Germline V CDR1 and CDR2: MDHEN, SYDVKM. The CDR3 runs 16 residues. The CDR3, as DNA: TGTGCCAGCTCACGGACAGGGGGCCGGGGCCGTACTGAAGCTTTCTTT. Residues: CASSRTGGRGRTEAFF. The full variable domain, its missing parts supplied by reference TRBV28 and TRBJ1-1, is DVKVTQSSRYLVKRTGEKVFLECVQDMDHENMFWYRQDPGLGLRLIYFSYDVKMKEKGDIPEGYSVSREKKERFSLILESASTNQTSMYLCASSRTGGRGRTEAFFGQGTRLTVV.

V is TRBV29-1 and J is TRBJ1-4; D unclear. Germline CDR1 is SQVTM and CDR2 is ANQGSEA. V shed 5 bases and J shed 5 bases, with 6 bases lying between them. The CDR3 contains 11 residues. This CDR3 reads CSVPRNEKLFF. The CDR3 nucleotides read TGCAGCGTTCCGAGAAATGAAAAACTGTTTTTT.

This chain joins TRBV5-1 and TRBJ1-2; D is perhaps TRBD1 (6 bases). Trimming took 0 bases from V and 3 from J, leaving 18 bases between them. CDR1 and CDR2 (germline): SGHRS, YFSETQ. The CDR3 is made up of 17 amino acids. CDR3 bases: TGCGCCAGCAGCTTGGAGGGTTGGGCAGGGGACGACTATGGCTACACCTTC. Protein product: CASSLEGWAGDDYGYTF.

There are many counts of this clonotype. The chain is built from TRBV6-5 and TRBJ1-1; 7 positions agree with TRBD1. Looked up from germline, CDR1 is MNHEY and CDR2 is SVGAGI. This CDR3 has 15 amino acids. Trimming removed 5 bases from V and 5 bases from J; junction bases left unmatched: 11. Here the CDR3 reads CASSPGTASGTEAFF. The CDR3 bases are TGTGCCAGCAGTCCGGGGACAGCTAGTGGGACTGAAGCTTTCTTT.

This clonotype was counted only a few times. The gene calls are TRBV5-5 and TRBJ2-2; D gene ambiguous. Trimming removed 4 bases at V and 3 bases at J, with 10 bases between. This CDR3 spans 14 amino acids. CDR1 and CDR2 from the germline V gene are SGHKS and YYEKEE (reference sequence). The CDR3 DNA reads TGTGCCAGCAGCCCCCCGGGCGACACCGGGGAGCTGTTTTTT. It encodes CASSPPGDTGELFF.

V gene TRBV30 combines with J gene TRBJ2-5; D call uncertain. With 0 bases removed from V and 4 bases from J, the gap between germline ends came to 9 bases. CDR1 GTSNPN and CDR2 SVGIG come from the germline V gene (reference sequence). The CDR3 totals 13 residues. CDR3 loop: CAWSVGNVETQYF. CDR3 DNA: TGTGCCTGGAGTGTAGGGAATGTAGAGACCCAGTACTTC.

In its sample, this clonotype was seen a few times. CDR3: CSALDPGTTGSYEQYF. CDR3 coding DNA: TGCAGTGCTCTCGACCCGGGGACCACGGGGTCCTACGAGCAGTACTTC. The chain combines TRBV20-1 with TRBJ2-7; D might be TRBD1 or TRBD2, each matching 5 bases. V was trimmed by 5 bases and J by 1 base, leaving 21 bases between them. CDR3 size: 16 residues. Germline CDR1 and CDR2: DFQATT and SNEGSKA (reference sequence).

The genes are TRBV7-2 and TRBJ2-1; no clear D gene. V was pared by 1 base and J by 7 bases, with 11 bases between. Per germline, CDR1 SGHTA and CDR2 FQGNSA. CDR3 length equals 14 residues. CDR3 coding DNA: TGTGCCAGCAGCTTAGAAAACCGCGTGAATGAGCAGTTCTTC. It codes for CASSLENRVNEQFF.

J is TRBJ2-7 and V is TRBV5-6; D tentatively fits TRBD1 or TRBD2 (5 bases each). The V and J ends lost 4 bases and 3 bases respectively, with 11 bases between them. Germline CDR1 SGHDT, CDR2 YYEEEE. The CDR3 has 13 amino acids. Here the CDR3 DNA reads TGTGCCAGCAGCCCGGGACCCGTCTACGAGCAGTACTTC. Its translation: CASSPGPVYEQYF.

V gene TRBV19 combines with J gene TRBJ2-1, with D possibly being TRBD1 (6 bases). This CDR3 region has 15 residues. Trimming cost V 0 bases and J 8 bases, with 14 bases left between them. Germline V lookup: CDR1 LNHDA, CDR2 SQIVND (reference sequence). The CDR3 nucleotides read TGTGCCAGTAGTATAGACAGCCCCAACAGGGATGAGCAGTTCTTC. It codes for CASSIDSPNRDEQFF.

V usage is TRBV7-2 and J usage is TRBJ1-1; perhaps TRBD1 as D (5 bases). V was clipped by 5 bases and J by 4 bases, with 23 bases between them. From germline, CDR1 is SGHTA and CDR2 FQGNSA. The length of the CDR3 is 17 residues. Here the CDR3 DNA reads TGTGCCAGCAGCAGGGGTGGAGTTGGGGTTTTGGGCACTGAAGCTTTCTTT. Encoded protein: CASSRGGVGVLGTEAFF. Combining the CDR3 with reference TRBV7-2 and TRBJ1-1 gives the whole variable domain GAGVSQSPSNKVTEKGKDVELRCDPISGHTALYWYRQSLGQGLEFLIYFQGNSAPDKSGLPSDRFSAERTGGSVSTLTIQRTQQEDSAVYLCASSRGGVGVLGTEAFFGQGTRLTVV.

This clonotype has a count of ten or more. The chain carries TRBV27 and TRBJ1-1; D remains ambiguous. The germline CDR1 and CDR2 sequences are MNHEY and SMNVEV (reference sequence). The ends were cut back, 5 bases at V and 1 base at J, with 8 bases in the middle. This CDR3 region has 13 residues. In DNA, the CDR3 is TGTGCCAGCAGTGTCCGACCGAACACTGAAGCTTTCTTT. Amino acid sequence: CASSVRPNTEAFF.

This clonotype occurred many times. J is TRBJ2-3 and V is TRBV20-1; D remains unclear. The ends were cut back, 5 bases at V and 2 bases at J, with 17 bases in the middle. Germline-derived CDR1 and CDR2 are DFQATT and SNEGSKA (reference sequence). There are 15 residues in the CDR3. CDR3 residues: CSAGVGYGDTDTQYF. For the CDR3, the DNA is TGCAGTGCTGGGGTGGGTTACGGTGACACAGATACGCAGTATTTT.

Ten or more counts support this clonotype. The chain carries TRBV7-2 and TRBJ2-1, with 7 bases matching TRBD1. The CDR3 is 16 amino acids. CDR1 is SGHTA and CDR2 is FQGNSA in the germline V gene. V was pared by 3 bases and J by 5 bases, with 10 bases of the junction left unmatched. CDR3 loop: CASSLHRQGVNNEQFF. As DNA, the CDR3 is TGTGCCAGCAGCTTGCATAGACAGGGTGTAAACAATGAGCAGTTCTTC.

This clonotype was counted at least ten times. The chain's CDR3 is CASTKPRALGAGELFF. CDR3 nucleotide sequence: TGTGCCAGCACTAAACCCCGGGCCCTTGGGGCCGGGGAGCTGTTTTTT. The V and J genes are TRBV12-3 or TRBV12-4 and TRBJ2-2; D unresolved. This CDR3 is built from 16 residues. V was trimmed by 7 bases and J by 6 bases, leaving 21 bases between them.

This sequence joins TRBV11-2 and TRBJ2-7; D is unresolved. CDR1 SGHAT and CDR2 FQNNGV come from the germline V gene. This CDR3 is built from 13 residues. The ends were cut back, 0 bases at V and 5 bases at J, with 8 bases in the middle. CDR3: CASSLEFGNEQYF. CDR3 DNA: TGTGCCAGCAGCTTAGAGTTTGGGAACGAGCAGTACTTC. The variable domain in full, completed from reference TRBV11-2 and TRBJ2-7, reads EAGVAQSPRYKIIEKRQSVAFWCNPISGHATLYWYQQILGQGPKLLIQFQNNGVVDDSQLPKDRFSAERLKGVDSTLKIQPAKLEDSAVYLCASSLEFGNEQYFGPGTRLTVT.